This T cell receptor beta chain was retrieved from a study of cytomegalovirus exposure and HLA in healthy donors (dated by TCRdb to 2015 to 2018). For context, the study as a whole: In an earlier analysis of approximately 500 of the donors, less than 350 Gb of sequence data and 120 million or so unique TCR beta sequences from 150 million to 200 million T cells were reported. An early release covering more than 500 HLA-typed donors comprised 250 to 350 gigabases of sequencing data and 65 million to 100 million unique TCR sequences. Of the 350 to 400 genotyped donors, around 81% fell in the genetic ancestry cluster associated with self-reported Caucasian donors. The study aimed to test whether signatures of past pathogen exposure could be identified by cataloging public T cell receptors. Using immunosequencing, the study profiled T cell repertoires from roughly 650 subjects and related those repertoires to cytomegalovirus serostatus. A separate validation cohort of approximately 130 different subjects was used in addition to the roughly 670-subject first cohort. To predict cytomegalovirus infection status, the study brought together high-throughput TCR immunosequencing, statistical association of individual TCRs with disease status, and machine learning. A later analysis re-examined previously published TCR beta repertoires from over 500 donors and added high-resolution HLA genotyping to investigate patterns of TCR occurrence. Rather than drawing on any new phenotypic data, the later analysis identified candidate immune exposures from TCR beta sequences and the way those sequences occurred across donors. To decide whether each TCR beta V gene segment behaved as functional or pseudogenic, an earlier analysis of approximately 600 of the donors relied on high-throughput TCR beta sequencing. Donor age, sex, ethnicity and CMV serostatus were compiled alongside the repertoire data. A later genetic analysis took genome-wide SNP genotypes for about three fifths of the roughly 700 donors and used that subset as a discovery cohort. All discovery cohort repertoires had been generated using a single sequencing platform. HLA typing covered class I and class II loci at four-digit resolution. Typing coverage varied by locus: roughly 629-630 donors for A, B, C, DRB1 and DQB1; approximately 500 for DQA1; approximately 570 for DPA1; some 470 for DPB1. Five DR-DQ haplotypes were handled as single units for association and clustering, since linkage in the cohort was strong. Among 398 genotyped donors of the cohort, an average of roughly 230,000 unique TCR beta nucleotide sequences was sequenced per donor, of which roughly 18% were non-productive.

The library relied on the immunoSEQ multiplex PCR assay. For the multiplex PCR, a mixture combining 60 forward primers for TCR Vbeta segments and 13 reverse primers for TCR Jbeta segments was used. A multiplex PCR assay on genomic DNA amplified the CDR3 region of rearranged TCR beta genes. The Illumina HiSeq System was used to sequence the amplified TCR beta libraries as 87-base-pair reads. Concerning the study's data processing: A later analysis tallied 75 million to 85 million unique TCR beta chains across the 660 or so repertoires, and roughly 11 million of those chains were shared by two or more donors. A nearest-neighbor algorithm error-corrected the raw reads and collapsed the reads into unique sequences, merging closely related sequences to remove PCR and sequencing errors. Alignment of CDR3 sequences to IMGT reference sequences was used to assign V, D and J gene segments. For a sequence to be retained, a match of at least six nucleotides to both a V gene segment and a J gene segment was required. A rearrangement was called productive if the CDR3 had no stop codons and remained in frame with V and J, and every other rearrangement was called non-productive. Following IMGT convention, CDR3 was defined as the stretch from the second conserved V-encoded cysteine to the conserved J-encoded phenylalanine. In an earlier analysis of around 540 of the donors, sequences lacking an unambiguous match to a single V gene segment were excluded. In an earlier analysis of almost 600 of the donors, a V segment was called functional when productive rearrangements were above 56.7%, and segregating when the standard deviation between donors exceeded 5%. A statistical classification framework was built for diagnosing cytomegalovirus status from the catalog of TCR beta chain sequences. A later analysis assigned V and J genes by comparing TCR nucleotide sequences with IMGT/GENE-DB human TR gene sequences. A later analysis assigned CDR3 sequences and most-parsimonious VDJ recombination scenarios with the TCRdist pipeline. In a later analysis, every TCR beta chain was defined by the combination of its CDR3 amino acid sequence and its V-gene family, and reads without a unique V-gene family were dropped. As a way to deal with suspected cross-contamination and a sequencing artifact, a later analysis dropped roughly 600 nucleotide sequences that were highly shared and had low generation probability. For each public chain, a later analysis derived a clonal expansion index from normalized ranks of inferred template counts within each repertoire. Generation probabilities in a later analysis came from a VDJ recombination model fitted to out-of-frame rearrangements, and those results were checked against IGoR. A later analysis scored TCR-TCR, TCR-HLA and TCR-CMV co-occurrence with hypergeometric tests, applying a repertoire-size bias correction to TCR pairs. False discovery rates were estimated in a later analysis by permuting HLA or CMV assignments 20 times. In a later analysis, co-occurring TCRs were grouped using DBSCAN, with TCRdist sequence similarity added in when clustering inside HLA-allele-positive subsets. Repertoires with fewer than 30,000 or more than 120,000 public chains were left out of co-occurrence clustering, as were five repertoires with anomalous nucleotide sharing. The table comes from immuneACCESS by way of TCRdb, which keeps in-frame sequences with V and J called. Part of the clones is missing from these tables; in studies checked, under half for an unresolved V gene and the rest for unknown reasons. That table furnishes V, J and clone size, whereas the DNA furnished D and trimming. The sample includes under 200,000 clones, with around 78% observed a single time. Less than 15% of the sample belongs to the ten largest clones.

As to this clone: The target of this receptor is not known. Base qualities are not recorded, but no much larger clone differs from it by a single base.

CDR1 and CDR2 (LNHDA, SQIVND) derive from the germline V gene (reference sequence). From the cysteine through the phenylalanine, the CDR3 covers 16 amino acids. Of all the DNA, just the CDR3 is kept, 48 bases in frame from base 1. Trimming accounts for 3 bases at V and 2 bases at J, while the number of junction bases matched to no gene is 5. Results the study describes overall, beyond this receptor: Correlated functional status among segregating V segments might be attributable to linkage disequilibrium, but an unknown experimental factor could not be ruled out. A cluster of highly shared sequence variants was judged likely to be a technical artifact of the sequencing pipeline. The cohort was sequenced for TCR beta chains only, and without alpha or paired-chain data the features that could be detected were limited. At a false discovery rate of 0.05, a later analysis linked around 15,000 TCR beta sequences to specific HLA alleles. Because the 87-base-pair reads could not distinguish some IMGT-functional V segments, including TRBV6-2 and TRBV6-3, those segments were excluded. Some 15 rarely observed V segments, including chromosome 9 orphons, were excluded from the earlier analysis of just under 600 of the donors because counts were too low. In the study, approximately 160 TCR beta chains were listed as associated with cytomegalovirus. A further reported finding was that TCR beta sequences accurately predicted the HLA-A and HLA-B alleles for most subjects in the first cohort. Several of the top co-occurrence clusters appeared to be linked to parvovirus B19, influenza, CMV and Epstein-Barr virus, according to a later analysis. In a later genetic analysis, a missense DCLRE1C variant was associated with V-gene and J-gene trimming of TCR beta chains, and the association was replicated in an independent cohort. The classifier was reported to diagnose cytomegalovirus status with high specificity and sensitivity in both the original and validation cohorts. In an earlier analysis of a few hundred of the donors, most TCR beta V segments were observed in productive rearrangements about 90% or about 30% of the time, broadly matching IMGT annotations. For the cohort, immune exposure information was limited to CMV serostatus. In a later analysis, the rate of TCR association differed among HLA loci, with DRB1 alleles having the most associated TCRs and HLA-C alleles having the fewest. In a later analysis, HLA-associated TCR beta chains were found to be more clonally expanded and to have lower generation probabilities than equally common non-associated chains. Assigning TCR associations to individual alleles was difficult when HLA alleles, especially DR and DQ, strongly co-occurred. The presence/absence analyses assumed that sequencing depth was roughly uniform across donors, and that assumption may not be true. A few of the identified cytomegalovirus-associated TCR beta chains were confirmed in vitro to be specific for cytomegalovirus antigens. Across donors, most TCR sequences were observed very rarely, whereas some public TCRs were present in many individuals. HLA typing was unavailable for some donors at each locus, so association tests used only the typed subset. The authors suggested that the approach could potentially be extended to other disease states and immunological phenotypes. A later analysis found that most CMV-associated TCR beta chains appeared HLA-restricted, with HLA associations seemingly driven largely by CMV exposure. According to a later genetic analysis, donors in an Asian-associated ancestry cluster had fewer N-insertions in productive TCRs than the approximately 700-donor mean.

The cohort comprised some 700 healthy bone marrow donors. At the time of sampling, every cohort member was nominally healthy, though immune exposures that went unrecorded were likely present. The donor tested CMV seropositive, placing the donor among the approximately 290 seropositive members of the cohort. A peripheral blood sample was provided by each donor, and peripheral blood mononuclear cells were used for TCR beta sequencing. Genomic DNA extraction from the blood cell samples was performed with the Qiagen DNeasy Blood Extraction Kit. The source material was PBMCs. This receptor chain uses TRBV19 and TRBJ2-3; 10 bases in the middle match TRBD2. The TCR was taken from a woman aged 25 to 39 in good health and CMV-seropositive. The CDR3 region has the sequence CASSIPLAGATDTQYF. The sequenced DNA is TGTGCCAGTAGTATCCCTCTAGCGGGGGCCACAGATACGCAGTATTTT. Beyond the CDR3, the reference TRBV19 and TRBJ2-3 genes provide the residues; the full variable domain reads: DGGITQSPKYLFRKEGQNVTLSCEQNLNHDAMYWYRQDPGQGLRLIYYSQIVNDFQKGDIAEGYSVSREKKESFPLTVTSAQKNPTAFYLCASSIPLAGATDTQYFGPGTRLTVL.